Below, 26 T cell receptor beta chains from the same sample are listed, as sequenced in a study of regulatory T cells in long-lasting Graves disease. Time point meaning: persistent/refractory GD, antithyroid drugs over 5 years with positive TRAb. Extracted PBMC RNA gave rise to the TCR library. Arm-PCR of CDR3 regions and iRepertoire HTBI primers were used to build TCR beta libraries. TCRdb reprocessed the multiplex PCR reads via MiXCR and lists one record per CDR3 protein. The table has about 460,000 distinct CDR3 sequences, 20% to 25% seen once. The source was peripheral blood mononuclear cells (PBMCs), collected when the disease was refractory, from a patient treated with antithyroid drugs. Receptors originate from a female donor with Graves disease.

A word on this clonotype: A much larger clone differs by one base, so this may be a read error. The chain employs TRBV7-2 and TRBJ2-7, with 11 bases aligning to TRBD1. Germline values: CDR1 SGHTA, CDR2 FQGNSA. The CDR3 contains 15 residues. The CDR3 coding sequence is TGTGCCAGCAGCTTAGGGGACAGGGGGGCCTACGGGCAGTACTTC. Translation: CASSLGDRGAYGQYF.

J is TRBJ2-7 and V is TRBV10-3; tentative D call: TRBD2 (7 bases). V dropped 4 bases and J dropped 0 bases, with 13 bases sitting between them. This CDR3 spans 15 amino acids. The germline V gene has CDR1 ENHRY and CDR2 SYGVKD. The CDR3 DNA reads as TGTGCCATCAGTGTAGTAGGGGGGGCCTCCTACGAGCAGTACTTC. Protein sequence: CAISVVGGASYEQYF.

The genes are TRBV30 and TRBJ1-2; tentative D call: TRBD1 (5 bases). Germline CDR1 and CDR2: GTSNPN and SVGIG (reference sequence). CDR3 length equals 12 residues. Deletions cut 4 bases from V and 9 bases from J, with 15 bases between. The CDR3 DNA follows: TGTGCCTGGACACTGACAGAGAGAAGCTACACCTTC. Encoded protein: CAWTLTERSYTF.

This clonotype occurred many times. Here the CDR3 reads CASRVTGATTYEQYF. CDR3 DNA sequence: TGTGCCAGCAGAGTTACAGGGGCTACCACCTACGAGCAGTACTTC. The chain uses TRBV28 and TRBJ2-7; 7 bases are a match to TRBD1. Germline CDR1 reads MDHEN; CDR2 reads SYDVKM. Losses at the gene ends were 6 bases for V and 2 bases for J; bases not matched to a gene: 10. The CDR3 totals 15 residues. The full variable domain, with the rest looked up from reference TRBV28 and TRBJ2-7, is DVKVTQSSRYLVKRTGEKVFLECVQDMDHENMFWYRQDPGLGLRLIYFSYDVKMKEKGDIPEGYSVSREKKERFSLILESASTNQTSMYLCASRVTGATTYEQYFGPGTRLTVT.

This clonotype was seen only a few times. CDR3 region: CASSLAGTERGDEQFF. CDR3 nucleotides: TGTGCCAGCAGCTTAGCCGGGACTGAAAGGGGCGATGAGCAGTTCTTC. The chain has TRBV7-2 and TRBJ2-1; possible D gene TRBD2, 6 bases. Germline assignment: CDR1 SGHTA and CDR2 FQGNSA. The CDR3 totals 16 residues. Trimming shortened V by 0 bases and J by 8 bases, and 17 bases separated the two germline ends. Full variable domain (outside the CDR3, taken from reference TRBV7-2 and TRBJ2-1): GAGVSQSPSNKVTEKGKDVELRCDPISGHTALYWYRQSLGQGLEFLIYFQGNSAPDKSGLPSDRFSAERTGGSVSTLTIQRTQQEDSAVYLCASSLAGTERGDEQFFGPGTRLTVL.

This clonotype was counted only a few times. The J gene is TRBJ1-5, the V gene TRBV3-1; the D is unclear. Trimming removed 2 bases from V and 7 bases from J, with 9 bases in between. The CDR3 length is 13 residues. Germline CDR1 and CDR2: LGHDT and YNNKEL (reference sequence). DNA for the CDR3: TGTGCCAGCAGCCAATCAGATTTGCAGCCCCAGCATTTT. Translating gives CASSQSDLQPQHF.

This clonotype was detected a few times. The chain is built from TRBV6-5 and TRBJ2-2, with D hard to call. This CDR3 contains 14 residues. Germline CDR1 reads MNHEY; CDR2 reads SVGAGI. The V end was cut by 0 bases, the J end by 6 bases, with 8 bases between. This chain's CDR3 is CASSYSLIPGELFF. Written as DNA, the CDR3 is TGTGCCAGCAGTTACTCCCTGATTCCCGGGGAGCTGTTTTTT.

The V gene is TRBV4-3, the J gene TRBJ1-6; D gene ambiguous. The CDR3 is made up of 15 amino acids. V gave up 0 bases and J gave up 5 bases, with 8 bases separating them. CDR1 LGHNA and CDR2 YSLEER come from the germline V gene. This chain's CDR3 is CASSQDMGNNSPLHF. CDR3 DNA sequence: TGCGCCAGCAGCCAAGATATGGGGAATAATTCACCCCTCCACTTT.

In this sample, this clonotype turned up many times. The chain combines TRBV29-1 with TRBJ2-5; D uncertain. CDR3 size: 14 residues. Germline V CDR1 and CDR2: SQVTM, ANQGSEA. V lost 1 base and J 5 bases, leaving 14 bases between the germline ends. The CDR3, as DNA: TGCAGCGTTGAAGGAGGTCGCGGTGGGGAGACCCAGTACTTC. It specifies CSVEGGRGGETQYF.

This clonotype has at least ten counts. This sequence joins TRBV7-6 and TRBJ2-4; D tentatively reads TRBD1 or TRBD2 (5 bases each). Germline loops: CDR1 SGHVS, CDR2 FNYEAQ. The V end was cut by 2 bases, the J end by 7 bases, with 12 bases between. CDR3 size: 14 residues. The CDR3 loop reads CASSLRGDGNIQYF. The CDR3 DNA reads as TGTGCCAGCAGCTTACGAGGGGACGGGAACATTCAGTACTTC.

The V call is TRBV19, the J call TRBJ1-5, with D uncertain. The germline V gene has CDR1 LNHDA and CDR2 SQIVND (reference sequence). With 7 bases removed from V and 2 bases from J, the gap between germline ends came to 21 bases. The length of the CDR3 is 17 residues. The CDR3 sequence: CASKRIYGGQGNQPQHF. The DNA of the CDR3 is TGTGCCAGTAAAAGGATCTACGGAGGCCAGGGCAATCAGCCCCAGCATTTT. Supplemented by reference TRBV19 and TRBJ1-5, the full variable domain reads DGGITQSPKYLFRKEGQNVTLSCEQNLNHDAMYWYRQDPGQGLRLIYYSQIVNDFQKGDIAEGYSVSREKKESFPLTVTSAQKNPTAFYLCASKRIYGGQGNQPQHFGDGTRLSIL.

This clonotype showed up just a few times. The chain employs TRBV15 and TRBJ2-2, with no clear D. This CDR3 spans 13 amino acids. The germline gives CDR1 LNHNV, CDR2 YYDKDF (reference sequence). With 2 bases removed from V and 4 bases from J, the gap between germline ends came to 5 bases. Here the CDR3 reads CATSRLITGELFF. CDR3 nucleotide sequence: TGTGCCACCAGCAGATTAATCACCGGGGAGCTGTTTTTT.

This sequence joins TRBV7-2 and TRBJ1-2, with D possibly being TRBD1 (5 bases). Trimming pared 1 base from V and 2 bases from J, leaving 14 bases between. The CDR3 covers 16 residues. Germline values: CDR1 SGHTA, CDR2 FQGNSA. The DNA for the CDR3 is TGTGCCAGCAGCTTAGATTCCCGGGACGGGAACTATGGCTACACCTTC. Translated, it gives CASSLDSRDGNYGYTF.

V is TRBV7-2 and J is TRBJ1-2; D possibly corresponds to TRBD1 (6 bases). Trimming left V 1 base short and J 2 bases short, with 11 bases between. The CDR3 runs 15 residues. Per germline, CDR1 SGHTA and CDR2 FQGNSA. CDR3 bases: TGTGCCAGCAGCTTAGTGCGCCAGGGGAACTATGGCTACACCTTC. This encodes CASSLVRQGNYGYTF.

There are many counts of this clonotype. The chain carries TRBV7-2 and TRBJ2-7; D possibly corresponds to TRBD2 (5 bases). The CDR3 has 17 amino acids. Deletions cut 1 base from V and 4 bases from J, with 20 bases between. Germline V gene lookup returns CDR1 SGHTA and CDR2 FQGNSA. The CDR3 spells CASSLGFGNPVRYEQYF. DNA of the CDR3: TGTGCCAGCAGCTTAGGATTCGGGAACCCGGTACGGTACGAGCAGTACTTC.

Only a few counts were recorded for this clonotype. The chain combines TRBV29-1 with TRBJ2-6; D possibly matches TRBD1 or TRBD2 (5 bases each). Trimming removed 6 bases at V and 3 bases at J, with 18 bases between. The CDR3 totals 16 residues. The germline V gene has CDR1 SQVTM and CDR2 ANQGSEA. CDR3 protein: CSVYPGTGFGANVLTF. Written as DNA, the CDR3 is TGCAGCGTCTATCCCGGGACGGGTTTTGGGGCCAACGTCCTGACTTTC.

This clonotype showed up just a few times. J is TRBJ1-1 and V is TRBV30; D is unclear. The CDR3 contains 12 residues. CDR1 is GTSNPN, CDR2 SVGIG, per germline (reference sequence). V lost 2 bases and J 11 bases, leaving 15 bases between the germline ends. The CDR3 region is CAWSPNALEAFF. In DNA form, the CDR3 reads TGTGCCTGGAGTCCCAACGCTCTGGAGGCTTTCTTT. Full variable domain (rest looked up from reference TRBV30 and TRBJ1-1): SQTIHQWPATLVQPVGSPLSLECTVEGTSNPNLYWYRQAAGRGLQLLFYSVGIGQISSEVPQNLSASRPQDRQFILSSKKLLLSDSGFYLCAWSPNALEAFFGQGTRLTVV.

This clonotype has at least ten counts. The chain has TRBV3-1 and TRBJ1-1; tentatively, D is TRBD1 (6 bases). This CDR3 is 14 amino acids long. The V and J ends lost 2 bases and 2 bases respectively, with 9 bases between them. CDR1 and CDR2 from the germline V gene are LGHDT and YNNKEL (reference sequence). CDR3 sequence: CASSQPGANTEAFF. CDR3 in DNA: TGTGCCAGCAGCCAACCAGGGGCCAACACTGAAGCTTTCTTT.

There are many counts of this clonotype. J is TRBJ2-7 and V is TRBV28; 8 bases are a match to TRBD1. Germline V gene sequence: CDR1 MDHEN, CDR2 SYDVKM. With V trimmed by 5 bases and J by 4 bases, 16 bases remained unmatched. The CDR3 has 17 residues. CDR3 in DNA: TGTGCCAGCAGTACTCGGGGACAGGTATCTAGCAGGTACGAGCAGTACTTC. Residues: CASSTRGQVSSRYEQYF.

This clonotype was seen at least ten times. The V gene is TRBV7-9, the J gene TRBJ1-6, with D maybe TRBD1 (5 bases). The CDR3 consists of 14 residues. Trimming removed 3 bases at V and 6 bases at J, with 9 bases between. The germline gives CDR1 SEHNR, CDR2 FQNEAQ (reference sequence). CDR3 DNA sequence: TGTGCCAGCAGCTTGGAGGGGTTTAATTCACCCCTCCACTTT. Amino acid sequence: CASSLEGFNSPLHF.

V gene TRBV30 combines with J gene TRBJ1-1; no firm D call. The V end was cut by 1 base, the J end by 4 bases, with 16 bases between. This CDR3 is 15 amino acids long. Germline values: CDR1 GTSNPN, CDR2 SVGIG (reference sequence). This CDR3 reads CAWSDFGVRGTEAFF. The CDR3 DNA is TGTGCCTGGAGTGACTTTGGGGTTCGGGGCACTGAAGCTTTCTTT.

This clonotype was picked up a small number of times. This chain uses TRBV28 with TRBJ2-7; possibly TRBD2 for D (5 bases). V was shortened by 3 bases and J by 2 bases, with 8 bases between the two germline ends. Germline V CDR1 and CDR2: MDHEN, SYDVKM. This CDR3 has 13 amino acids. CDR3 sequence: CASSLPGAYEQYF. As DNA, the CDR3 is TGTGCCAGCAGTTTGCCCGGGGCCTACGAGCAGTACTTC.

CDR3 DNA sequence: TGTGCCAGCAGTTTCGGGACAGGAAACACAGATACGCAGTATTTT. It encodes CASSFGTGNTDTQYF. The chain uses TRBV28 and TRBJ2-3; the match to TRBD1 covers 8 bases. V shed 3 bases, J shed 2 bases, and the junction held 4 bases outside the gene matches. In germline, CDR1 is MDHEN, CDR2 SYDVKM. This CDR3 region has 15 residues.

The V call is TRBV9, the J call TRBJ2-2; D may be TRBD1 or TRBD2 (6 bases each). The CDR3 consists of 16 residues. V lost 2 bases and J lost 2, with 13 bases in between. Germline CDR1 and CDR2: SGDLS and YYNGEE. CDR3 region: CASSVGGRVNTGELFF. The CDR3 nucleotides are TGTGCCAGCAGCGTCGGGGGCAGGGTAAACACCGGGGAGCTGTTTTTT.

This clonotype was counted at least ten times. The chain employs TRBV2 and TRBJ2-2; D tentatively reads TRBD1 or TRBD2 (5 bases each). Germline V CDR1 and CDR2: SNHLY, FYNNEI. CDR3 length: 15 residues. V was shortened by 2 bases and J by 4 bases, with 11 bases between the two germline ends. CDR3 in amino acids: CASSERGVGTGELFF. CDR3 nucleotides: TGTGCCAGCAGTGAAAGGGGAGTGGGCACCGGGGAGCTGTTTTTT.

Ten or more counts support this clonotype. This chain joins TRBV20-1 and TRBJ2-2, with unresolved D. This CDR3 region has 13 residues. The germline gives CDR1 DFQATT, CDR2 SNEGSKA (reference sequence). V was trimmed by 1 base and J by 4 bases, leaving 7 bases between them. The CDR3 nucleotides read TGCAGTGCTAGAGTTACGGGCACCGGGGAGCTGTTTTTT. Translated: CSARVTGTGELFF.